Shown below are 24 T cell receptor beta chains from a single sample sequenced in a study of vaccination effects on CD4 cells after COVID-19. Their target antigens are unknown. Ahead of sequencing, the ViraFEST assay grew antigen-specific CD4+ T cells using viral peptide pools. It was after 10 days of culture that CD4+ T cells were isolated. Previously uninfected by SARS-CoV-2, the vaccine recipients also showed negative nucleocapsid antibodies. The method was immunoSEQ multiplex PCR; TCRdb's version includes in-frame clones alone and lacks a portion of them. The sample shows tens of thousands of clones, approximately 70% of them seen only once. The material sequenced was CD4+ T cells from PBMCs cultured with HCoV-NL63 spike peptides, taken before COVID-19 vaccination. Receptor source: a human donor who received a COVID-19 vaccine.

The chain couples TRBV19 to TRBJ2-7, with a possible D match to TRBD2 (7 bases). Trimming pared 7 bases from V and 3 bases from J, leaving 22 bases between. There are 16 residues in the CDR3. Germline V lookup: CDR1 LNHDA, CDR2 SQIVND (reference sequence). CDR3 DNA: TGTGCCAGTAAGAGGGGGGGGGACTGTAATTTCTACGAGCAGTACTTC. This codes for CASKRGGDCNFYEQYF.

V and J are TRBV6-1 and TRBJ2-7; TRBD1 aligns across 7 bases. V lost 3 bases, J lost 6 bases, and 5 bases stayed unmatched. Germline values: CDR1 MNHNS, CDR2 SASEGT. The CDR3 extends over 13 amino acids. CDR3 amino acids: CASSDPGTVEQYF. The DNA for the CDR3 is TGTGCCAGCAGTGATCCCGGGACAGTCGAGCAGTACTTC.

This clone was detected a few times. CDR3: CAWDPGLSGNTIYF. CDR3 sequence (DNA): TGTGCCTGGGACCCGGGACTCTCTGGAAACACCATATATTTT. The V call is TRBV30, the J call TRBJ1-3; D is perhaps TRBD1 (5 bases). The germline gives CDR1 GTSNPN, CDR2 SVGIG (reference sequence). The CDR3 has 14 residues. The V end was cut by 5 bases, the J end by 0 bases, with 11 bases between. Based on the CDR3 plus reference TRBV30 and TRBJ1-3, the full variable domain is SQTIHQWPATLVQPVGSPLSLECTVEGTSNPNLYWYRQAAGRGLQLLFYSVGIGQISSEVPQNLSASRPQDRQFILSSKKLLLSDSGFYLCAWDPGLSGNTIYFGEGSWLTVV.

This clone came up once. The rearrangement links TRBV10-3 to TRBJ2-7; TRBD1 is a possible D gene (5 bases). The CDR3 contains 12 residues. Trimming removed 5 bases from V and 2 bases from J, with 7 bases in between. Germline-derived CDR1 and CDR2 are ENHRY and SYGVKD. The CDR3 DNA reads as TGTGCCATCAGTCCAGGGACCTACGAGCAGTACTTC. The encoded protein is CAISPGTYEQYF.

The V gene is TRBV3-1 (or the pseudogene TRBV3-2), the J gene TRBJ1-2, with D possibly TRBD1 on 5 matching bases. The CDR3 has 14 residues. The V and J ends lost 0 bases and 4 bases respectively, with 9 bases between them. Germline CDR1 and CDR2: LGHDT and YNNKEL (reference sequence). In nucleotides, the CDR3 is TGTGCCAGCAGCCAAGATTCCGGGGGCTATGGCTACACCTTC. Amino acids: CASSQDSGGYGYTF.

The genes are TRBV20-1 and TRBJ2-1, with 9 bases matching TRBD1. Losses at the gene ends were 3 bases for V and 6 bases for J; bases not matched to a gene: 15. This CDR3 is 17 amino acids long. Germline V CDR1 and CDR2: DFQATT, SNEGSKA (reference sequence). CDR3 protein: CSASELSRDRVGNEQFF. In DNA form, the CDR3 reads TGCAGTGCTAGTGAACTATCTCGGGACAGGGTGGGCAATGAGCAGTTCTTC.

The chain uses TRBV4-1 and TRBJ1-4; 8 nucleotides line up with TRBD1. The germline gives CDR1 MGHRA, CDR2 YSYEKL. The CDR3 length is 15 residues. J gave up 4 bases and V 4 bases, and 5 bases lay outside the gene matches. DNA for the CDR3: TGCGCCAGCAGCCCCGGGACAGGCATTAATGAAAAACTGTTTTTT. Its translation is CASSPGTGINEKLFF.

The chain is built from TRBV5-6 and TRBJ1-2, with 9 bases matching TRBD1. The trim removed 2 bases at V and 5 bases at J, leaving 4 bases unmatched. The CDR3 is 14 amino acids. The germline gives CDR1 SGHDT, CDR2 YYEEEE. The CDR3 region is CASSLDRGLYGYTF. DNA of the CDR3: TGTGCCAGCAGCTTAGACAGGGGGTTATATGGCTACACCTTC. Full variable domain (remainder filled in from reference TRBV5-6 and TRBJ1-2): DAGVTQSPTHLIKTRGQQVTLRCSPKSGHDTVSWYQQALGQGPQFIFQYYEEEERQRGNFPDRFSGHQFPNYSSELNVNALLLGDSALYLCASSLDRGLYGYTFGSGTRLTVV.

This clone was seen only a few times. The rearrangement joins TRBV3-1 (or the pseudogene TRBV3-2) to TRBJ1-2, with 9 bases fitting TRBD1. There are 14 residues in the CDR3. V lost 4 bases, J lost 8 bases, and 8 bases stayed unmatched. Germline CDR1 is LGHDT and CDR2 is YNNKEL (reference sequence). CDR3 nucleotides: TGTGCCAGCAGCCTTTCCGGGACAGGGAAGGGCTACACCTTC. Translating gives CASSLSGTGKGYTF.

This sequence joins TRBV6-5 and TRBJ1-2, with D possibly being TRBD1 (6 bases). Germline CDR1 reads MNHEY; CDR2 reads SVGAGI. V lost 6 bases to trimming and J lost 4 bases, with 9 bases between them. The CDR3 totals 12 residues. As DNA, the CDR3 is TGTGCCAGCAGGGCAGGGGTCTATGGCTACACCTTC. Amino acids: CASRAGVYGYTF.

V usage is TRBV28 and J usage is TRBJ1-4; no clear D. The CDR3 extends over 17 amino acids. CDR1 and CDR2 (germline): MDHEN, SYDVKM. V shed 3 bases and J shed 0 bases, with 14 bases lying between them. The CDR3 DNA reads TGTGCCAGCAGTTTGTACCCCAGACGTACAACTAATGAAAAACTGTTTTTT. It specifies CASSLYPRRTTNEKLFF.

Only a few counts were recorded for this clone. This CDR3 is CASSQDDTLNYGYTF. CDR3 coding DNA: TGCGCCAGCAGCCAAGATGACACTCTGAACTATGGCTACACCTTC. The rearrangement links TRBV4-1 to TRBJ1-2; D remains unclear. With 0 bases removed from V and 2 bases from J, the gap between germline ends came to 10 bases. This CDR3 has 15 residues. The V gene's germline CDR1 is MGHRA and CDR2 YSYEKL.

This clone was counted a few times. V and J are TRBV2 and TRBJ2-7, with TRBD2 as a possible D gene (5 bases). CDR1 and CDR2 (germline): SNHLY, FYNNEI. The CDR3 has 12 amino acids. V lost 6 bases to trimming and J lost 7 bases, with 13 bases between them. The CDR3 here is CASRSSRREQYF. As DNA, the CDR3 is TGTGCCAGCAGAAGTTCGAGGAGGGAGCAGTACTTC.

This sequence joins TRBV5-1 and TRBJ1-5; D is unresolved. The CDR3 consists of 15 residues. V lost 2 bases and J 3 bases, leaving 12 bases between the germline ends. The V gene's germline CDR1 is SGHRS and CDR2 YFSETQ. The CDR3 DNA reads as TGCGCCAGCAGCTTTGAGGGAAAGTTCAATCAGCCCCAGCATTTT. This encodes CASSFEGKFNQPQHF.

This clone was found a few times. The rearrangement joins TRBV5-1 to TRBJ2-7; D gene unclear. This CDR3 region has 13 residues. Germline CDR1 reads SGHRS; CDR2 reads YFSETQ. With 0 bases removed from V and 4 bases from J, the gap between germline ends came to 8 bases. As DNA, the CDR3 is TGCGCCAGCAGCTTGGCCGGAACATACGAGCAGTACTTC. It translates to CASSLAGTYEQYF.

This chain joins TRBV4-3 and TRBJ1-2; TRBD1 might be the D (6 bases). There are 12 residues in the CDR3. Looked up from germline, CDR1 is LGHNA and CDR2 is YSLEER. Trimming stripped 3 bases from V and 7 bases from J, with 9 bases between. Written as DNA, the CDR3 is TGCGCCAGCAGCCAGCACAGGGCTGGCTACACCTTC. Translated, it gives CASSQHRAGYTF.

The chain combines TRBV6-5 with TRBJ1-6; D is undetermined. The V and J ends lost 1 base and 10 bases respectively, with 14 bases between them. The germline gives CDR1 MNHEY, CDR2 SVGAGI. The CDR3 is 15 amino acids. The CDR3 sequence: CASSYLEGGKSPLHF. As DNA, the CDR3 is TGTGCCAGCAGTTACTTGGAGGGAGGGAAATCACCCCTCCACTTT.

The rearrangement uses TRBV7-8 and TRBJ2-1, with TRBD2 identical over 7 bases. J was trimmed by 1 base and V by 0 bases; bases with no gene match: 3. This CDR3 is built from 16 residues. Germline V gene sequence: CDR1 SGHVS, CDR2 FQNEAQ. The CDR3 coding sequence is TGTGCCAGCAGCTTAGCGGGAGGGCCGTCCTACAATGAGCAGTTCTTC. This codes for CASSLAGGPSYNEQFF.

The CDR3 bases are TGTGCCACCAGCGCAGGGCGGACTGAAGCTTTCTTT. Its protein is CATSAGRTEAFF. This chain uses TRBV15 with TRBJ1-1; possibly TRBD1 for D (5 bases). The CDR3 covers 12 residues. Germline CDR1 and CDR2: LNHNV and YYDKDF (reference sequence). Trimming shortened V by 5 bases and J by 5 bases, and 9 bases separated the two germline ends.

This chain joins TRBV28 and TRBJ1-2, with D unclear. The germline V gene has CDR1 MDHEN and CDR2 SYDVKM. The CDR3 consists of 12 residues. Between the trimmed V and J ends, which lost 4 bases and 4 bases, there was a span of 7 bases. The CDR3 loop reads CASSSGIYGYTF. In DNA, the CDR3 is TGTGCCAGCAGTTCGGGTATCTATGGCTACACCTTC.

The rearrangement joins TRBV19 to TRBJ1-1, with 7 positions matching TRBD1. From germline, CDR1 is LNHDA and CDR2 SQIVND (reference sequence). The CDR3 runs to 13 residues. The ends lost 4 bases at V and 5 bases at J; junction bases unmatched: 4. The chain's CDR3 is CASSRGTETEAFF. DNA of the CDR3: TGTGCCAGTAGTAGGGGGACAGAGACTGAAGCTTTCTTT.

The chain links TRBV11-2 to TRBJ1-6; unclear D gene. The V gene's germline CDR1 is SGHAT and CDR2 FQNNGV. CDR3 size: 15 residues. V lost 5 bases to trimming and J lost 6 bases, with 14 bases between them. The CDR3 DNA sequence: TGTGCCAGCAGCGGTAGGACCCGAATTAATTCACCCCTCCACTTT. As protein: CASSGRTRINSPLHF.

V usage is TRBV4-1 and J usage is TRBJ2-1; weak D call: TRBD1 (6 bases). CDR3 length equals 14 residues. Germline V gene lookup returns CDR1 MGHRA and CDR2 YSYEKL. V lost 8 bases and J 5 bases, leaving 16 bases between the germline ends. In DNA form, the CDR3 reads TGCGCCAGCGCCCGAGGGGGAAGGGACAATGAGCAGTTCTTC. This codes for CASARGGRDNEQFF.

The rearrangement uses TRBV10-3 and TRBJ2-2; TRBD2 matches at 8 bases. Germline-derived CDR1 and CDR2 are ENHRY and SYGVKD. The CDR3 is made up of 15 amino acids. V lost 6 bases, J lost 4 bases, and 7 bases stayed unmatched. The CDR3 DNA reads as TGTGCCATCAGGGGAGCGGGAGTGGGCACCGGGGAGCTGTTTTTT. It encodes CAIRGAGVGTGELFF.